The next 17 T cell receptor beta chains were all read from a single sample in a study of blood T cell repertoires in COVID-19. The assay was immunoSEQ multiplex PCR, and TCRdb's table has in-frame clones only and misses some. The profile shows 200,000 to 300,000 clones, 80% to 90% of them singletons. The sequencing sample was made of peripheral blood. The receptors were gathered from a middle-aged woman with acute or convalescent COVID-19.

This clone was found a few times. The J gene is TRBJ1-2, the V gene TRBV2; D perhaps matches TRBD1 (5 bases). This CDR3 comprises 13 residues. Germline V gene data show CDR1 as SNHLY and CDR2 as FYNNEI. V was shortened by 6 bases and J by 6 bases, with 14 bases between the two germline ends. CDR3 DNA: TGTGCCAGCAGGCCCGGGGGGGATCATGGCTACACCTTC. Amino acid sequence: CASRPGGDHGYTF.

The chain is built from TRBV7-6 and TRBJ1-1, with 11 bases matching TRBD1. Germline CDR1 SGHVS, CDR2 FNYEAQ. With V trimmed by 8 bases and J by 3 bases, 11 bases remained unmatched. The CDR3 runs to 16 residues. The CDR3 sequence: CASSFGQGARDTEAFF. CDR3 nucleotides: TGTGCCAGCTCCTTCGGACAGGGGGCACGGGACACTGAAGCTTTCTTT.

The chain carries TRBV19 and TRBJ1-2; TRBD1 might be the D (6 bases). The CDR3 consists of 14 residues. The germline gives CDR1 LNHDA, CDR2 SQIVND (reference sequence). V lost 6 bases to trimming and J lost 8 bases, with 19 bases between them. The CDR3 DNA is TGTGCCAGTAGCTACGACAGGTCCCTTGGGGGCTACACCTTC. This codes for CASSYDRSLGGYTF.

CDR3 amino acids: CASRILGGGASLSTDTQYF. The CDR3 DNA follows: TGTGCCAGCAGGATCCTCGGCGGGGGCGCTTCTCTTAGCACAGATACGCAGTATTTT. The genes are TRBV5-6 and TRBJ2-3; maybe TRBD2 (7 bases). V was shortened by 5 bases and J by 0 bases, with 25 bases between the two germline ends. The CDR3 is made up of 19 amino acids. Germline V gene lookup returns CDR1 SGHDT and CDR2 YYEEEE.

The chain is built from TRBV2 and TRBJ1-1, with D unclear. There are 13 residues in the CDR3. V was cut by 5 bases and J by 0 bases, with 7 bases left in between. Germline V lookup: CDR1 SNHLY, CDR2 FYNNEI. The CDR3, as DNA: TGTGCCAGCAGTAAGCTAATGAACACTGAAGCTTTCTTT. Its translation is CASSKLMNTEAFF.

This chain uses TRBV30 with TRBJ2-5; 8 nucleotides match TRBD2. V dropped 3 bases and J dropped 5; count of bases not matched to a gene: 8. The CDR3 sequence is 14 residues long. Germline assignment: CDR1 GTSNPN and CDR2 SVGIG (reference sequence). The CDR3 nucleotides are TGTGCCTGGAGAGAGCGGGGGCCTCGGGAGACCCAGTACTTC. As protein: CAWRERGPRETQYF.

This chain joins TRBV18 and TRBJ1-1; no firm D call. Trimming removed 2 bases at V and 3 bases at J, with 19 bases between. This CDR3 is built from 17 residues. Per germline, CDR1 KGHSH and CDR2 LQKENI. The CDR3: CASSPSLRGSGDTEAFF. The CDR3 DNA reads TGTGCCAGCTCACCATCTCTTCGGGGAAGTGGGGACACTGAAGCTTTCTTT.

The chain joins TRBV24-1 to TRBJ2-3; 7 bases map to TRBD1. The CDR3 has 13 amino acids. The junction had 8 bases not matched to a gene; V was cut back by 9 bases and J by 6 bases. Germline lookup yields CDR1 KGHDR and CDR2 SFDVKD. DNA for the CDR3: TGTGCCACCGGGCAGGGGGAAAGGGATACGCAGTATTTT. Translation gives CATGQGERDTQYF.

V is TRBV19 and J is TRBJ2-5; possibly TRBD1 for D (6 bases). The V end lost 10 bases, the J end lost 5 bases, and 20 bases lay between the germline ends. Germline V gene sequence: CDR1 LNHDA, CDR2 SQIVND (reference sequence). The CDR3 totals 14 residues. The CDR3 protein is CATQGIQATETQYF. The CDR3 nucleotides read TGTGCCACTCAGGGGATTCAAGCTACGGAGACCCAGTACTTC.

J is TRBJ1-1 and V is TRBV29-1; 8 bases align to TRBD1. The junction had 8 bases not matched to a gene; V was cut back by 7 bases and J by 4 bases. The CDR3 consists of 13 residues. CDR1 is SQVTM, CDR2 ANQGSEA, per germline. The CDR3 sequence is CSDEDRDGTEAFF. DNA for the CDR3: TGCAGCGACGAGGACAGGGATGGCACTGAAGCTTTCTTT.

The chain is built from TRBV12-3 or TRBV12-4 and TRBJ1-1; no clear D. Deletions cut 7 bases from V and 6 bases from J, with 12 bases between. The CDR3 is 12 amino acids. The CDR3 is CASNTLGPEAFF. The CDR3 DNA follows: TGTGCCAGCAATACACTAGGGCCTGAAGCTTTCTTT.

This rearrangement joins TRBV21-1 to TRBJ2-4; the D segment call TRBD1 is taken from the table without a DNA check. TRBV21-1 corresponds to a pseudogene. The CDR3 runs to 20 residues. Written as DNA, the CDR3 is TGTGCCAGCAGCGACGGACAGGGGCCGACTTCCGTGCTAGCCAAAAACATTCAGTACTTC. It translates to CASSDGQGPTSVLAKNIQYF.

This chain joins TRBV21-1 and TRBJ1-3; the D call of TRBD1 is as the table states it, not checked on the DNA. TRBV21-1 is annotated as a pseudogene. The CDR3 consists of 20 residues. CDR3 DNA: TGTGCCAGCACCCGTCCGCCCACCTTCCGACAGGGGGATAGTGGGTACACCATATATTTT. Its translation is CASTRPPTFRQGDSGYTIYF.

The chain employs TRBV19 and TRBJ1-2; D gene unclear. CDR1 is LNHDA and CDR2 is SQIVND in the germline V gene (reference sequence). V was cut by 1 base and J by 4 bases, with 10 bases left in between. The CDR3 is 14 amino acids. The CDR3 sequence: CASSIGRPSYGYTF. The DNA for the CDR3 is TGTGCCAGTAGTATAGGGCGGCCAAGCTATGGCTACACCTTC.

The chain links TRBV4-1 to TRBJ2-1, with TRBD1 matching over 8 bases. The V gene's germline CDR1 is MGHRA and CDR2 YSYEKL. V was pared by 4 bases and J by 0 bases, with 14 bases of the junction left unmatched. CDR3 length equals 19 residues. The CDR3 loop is CASSLPRTGSHSSYNEQFF. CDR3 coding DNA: TGCGCCAGCAGCCTACCAAGGACAGGGTCGCACAGCTCCTACAATGAGCAGTTCTTC.

CDR3 DNA: TGTGCCATCAAGAGGACATCACGGAACACTGAAGCTTTCTTT. Protein: CAIKRTSRNTEAFF. The V gene is TRBV10-3, the J gene TRBJ1-1; perhaps TRBD1 as D (5 bases). Germline V gene data show CDR1 as ENHRY and CDR2 as SYGVKD. CDR3 length equals 14 residues. Between the trimmed V and J ends, which lost 7 bases and 1 base, there was a span of 13 bases.

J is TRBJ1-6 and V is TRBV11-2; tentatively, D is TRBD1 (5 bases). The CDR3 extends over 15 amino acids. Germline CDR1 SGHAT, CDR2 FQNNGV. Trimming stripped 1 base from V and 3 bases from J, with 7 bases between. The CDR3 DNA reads TGTGCCAGCAGCTTAGTAGGGGACTATAATTCACCCCTCCACTTT. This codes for CASSLVGDYNSPLHF.